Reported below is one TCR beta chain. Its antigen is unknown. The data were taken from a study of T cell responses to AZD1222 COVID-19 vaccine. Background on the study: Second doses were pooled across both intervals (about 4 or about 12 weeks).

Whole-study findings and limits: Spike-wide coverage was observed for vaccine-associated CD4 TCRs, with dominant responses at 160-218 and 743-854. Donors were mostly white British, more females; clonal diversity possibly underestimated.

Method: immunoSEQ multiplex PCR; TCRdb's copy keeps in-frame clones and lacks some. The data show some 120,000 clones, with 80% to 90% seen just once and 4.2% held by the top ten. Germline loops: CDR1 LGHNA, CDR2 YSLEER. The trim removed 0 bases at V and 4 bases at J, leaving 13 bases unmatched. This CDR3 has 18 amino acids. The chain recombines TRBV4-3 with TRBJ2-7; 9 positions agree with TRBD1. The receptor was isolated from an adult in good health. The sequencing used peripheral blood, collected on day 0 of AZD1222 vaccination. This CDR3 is CASSQDPQGALSLYEQYF. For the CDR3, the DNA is TGCGCCAGCAGCCAAGATCCACAGGGGGCGCTTTCGTTGTACGAGCAGTACTTC.